One and the same sample provided the 4 T cell receptor beta chains below, sequenced in a study of identical twins. Each CDR3 protein gets one entry after TCRdb re-called the 5' RACE reads with MiXCR. Here the sample spans approximately 500,000 distinct CDR3 sequences, 20% to 25% being singletons. The same data also contributed to another study, on T cells expressing NK-cell markers.

Sequencing was done on a sample of CD4+ T cells sorted from blood. These receptors came from a woman aged 18-35 years in good health.

The V gene is TRBV10-3, the J gene TRBJ2-7; D is perhaps TRBD1 (6 bases). This CDR3 contains 13 residues. The germline V gene has CDR1 ENHRY and CDR2 SYGVKD. The V gene lost 4 bases and the J gene lost 1 base, with 8 bases spanning the gap. The CDR3: CAISAGQSYEQYF. As DNA, the CDR3 is TGTGCCATCAGTGCCGGACAGTCCTACGAGCAGTACTTC.

V is TRBV6-5 and J is TRBJ1-6, with D tentatively TRBD1 (6 bases). From germline, CDR1 is MNHEY and CDR2 SVGAGI. V lost 2 bases and J lost 5, with 10 bases in between. The CDR3 has 15 amino acids. This CDR3 is CASSYVTGNNSPLHF. Here the CDR3 DNA reads TGTGCCAGCAGTTACGTTACAGGGAATAATTCACCCCTCCACTTT.

V usage is TRBV18 and J usage is TRBJ2-1, with TRBD1 matching over 10 bases. Trimming at V came to 3 bases and at J to 15 bases, leaving 8 bases not matched to a gene. The CDR3 totals 13 residues. CDR1 is KGHSH and CDR2 is LQKENI in the germline V gene. Here the CDR3 reads CASSPTGDRGAFF. CDR3 nucleotide sequence: TGTGCCAGCTCACCCACTGGGGACAGGGGCGCGTTCTTC.

This clonotype has a count of ten or more. The chain joins TRBV10-3 to TRBJ2-1; D is unclear. The germline V gene has CDR1 ENHRY and CDR2 SYGVKD. Trimming shortened V by 5 bases and J by 8 bases, and 7 bases separated the two germline ends. The length of the CDR3 is 11 residues. CDR3 DNA: TGTGCCATCAGTTCTCGGGATGAGCAGTTCTTC. Translating gives CAISSRDEQFF.